This T cell receptor (beta chain) was retrieved from a study of T-cell memory formation after mild COVID-19. Each CDR3 protein gets one entry after TCRdb re-called the 5' RACE reads with MiXCR. This sample yields about 160,000 distinct CDR3 sequences, of which roughly 31% are seen a single time; 12% belongs to the top ten. The CDR3 spans 13 residues. Trimming removed 0 bases at V and 5 bases at J, with 7 bases between. Germline lookup yields CDR1 SGHTA and CDR2 FQGNSA. The sample comprised PBMCs or a T cell subset sorted from them (not recorded which). The chain uses TRBV7-2 and TRBJ1-1, with D uncertain. The receptor was isolated from an adult woman who had mild COVID-19 (a few samples of this study predate the infection). Cell type and time point are not known. The CDR3 DNA reads TGTGCCAGCAGCTTAGCGGAGAGGACTGAAGCTTTCTTT. Amino acids: CASSLAERTEAFF.